The TCR beta chain described here comes from a study of blood T cells in healthy people across ages. A second PCR, run for about 6 to 11 cycles, used a sample-barcoded 5' primer plus a J-beta primer mix. TCRdb reprocessed the 5' RACE reads with MiXCR, giving one entry per CDR3 protein. The table records under 700,000 distinct CDR3 sequences, around 24% of them present only once. This clonotype was picked up a small number of times. Trimming shortened V by 3 bases and J by 7 bases, and 10 bases separated the two germline ends. CDR1 is SGDLS and CDR2 is YYNGEE in the germline V gene. The CDR3 length is 13 residues. This sample also belongs to another study, concerning T cells of mothers and their children. That paper notes: Compared with unrelated pairs, related mother-child pairs had slightly higher, non-significant overlap.

The specimen sequenced was blood. This clonotype originated in a boy younger than 18 in good health. The chain has TRBV9 and TRBJ1-4; the D gene is possibly TRBD1 (6 bases). CDR3 sequence: CASSARTAEKLFF. CDR3 nucleotides: TGTGCCAGCAGCGCCCGGACAGCTGAAAAACTGTTTTTT.